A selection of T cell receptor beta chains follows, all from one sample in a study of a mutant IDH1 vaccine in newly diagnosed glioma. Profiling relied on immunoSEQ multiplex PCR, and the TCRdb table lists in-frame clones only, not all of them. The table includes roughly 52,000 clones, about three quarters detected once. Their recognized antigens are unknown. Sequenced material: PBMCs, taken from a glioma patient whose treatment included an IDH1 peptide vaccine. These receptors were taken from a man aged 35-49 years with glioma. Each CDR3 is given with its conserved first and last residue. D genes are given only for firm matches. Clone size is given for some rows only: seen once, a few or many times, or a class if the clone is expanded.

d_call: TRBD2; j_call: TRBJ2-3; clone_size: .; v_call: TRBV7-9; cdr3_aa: CASSLFAGGQADTQYF; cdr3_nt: TGTGCCAGCAGCCTCTTTGCGGGAGGGCAGGCAGATACGCAGTATTTT
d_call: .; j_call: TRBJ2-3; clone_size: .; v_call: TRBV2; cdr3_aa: CASSETQLQYF; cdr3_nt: TGTGCCAGCAGTGAAACCCAGCTCCAGTATTTT
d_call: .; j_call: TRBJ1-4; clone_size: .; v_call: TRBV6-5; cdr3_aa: CASSSTQGKLFF; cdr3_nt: TGTGCCAGCAGTTCGACTCAGGGGAAACTGTTTTTT
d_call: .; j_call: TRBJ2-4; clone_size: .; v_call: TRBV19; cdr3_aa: CASSDRSGPKNIQYF; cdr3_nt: TGTGCCAGTAGTGACAGGTCAGGGCCCAAAAACATTCAGTACTTC
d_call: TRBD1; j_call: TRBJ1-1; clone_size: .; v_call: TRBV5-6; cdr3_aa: CASSPSGRGRVTEAFF; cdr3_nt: TGTGCCAGCAGCCCGAGCGGCAGGGGGAGGGTCACTGAAGCTTTCTTT
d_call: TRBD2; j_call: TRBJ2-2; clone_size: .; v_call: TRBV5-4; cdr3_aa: CASLAGGQKGELFF; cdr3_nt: TGTGCCAGCTTAGCGGGAGGCCAAAAGGGGGAGCTGTTTTTT
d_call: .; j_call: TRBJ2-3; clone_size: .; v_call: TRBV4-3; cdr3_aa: CASTPQSWTGMVSTQYF; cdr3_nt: TGCGCCAGCACCCCACAATCTTGGACTGGGATGGTTTCTACGCAGTATTTT
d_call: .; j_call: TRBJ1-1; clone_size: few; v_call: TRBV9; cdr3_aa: CASSETASGGTEAFF; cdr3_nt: TGTGCCAGCAGCGAGACGGCTTCCGGGGGCACTGAAGCTTTCTTT
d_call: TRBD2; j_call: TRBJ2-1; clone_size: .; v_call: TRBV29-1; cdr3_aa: CSVAGTSGMKSYNEQFF; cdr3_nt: TGCAGCGTCGCCGGGACTAGCGGGATGAAATCCTACAATGAGCAGTTCTTC
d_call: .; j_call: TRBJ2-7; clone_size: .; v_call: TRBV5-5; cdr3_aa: CASSTTETSFYEQYF; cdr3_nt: TGTGCCAGCAGCACCACCGAGACTTCCTTCTACGAGCAGTACTTC
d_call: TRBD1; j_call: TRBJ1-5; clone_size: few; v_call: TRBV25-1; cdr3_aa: CASSEAGTGDPGPQHF; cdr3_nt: TGTGCCAGCAGTGAAGCGGGGACAGGGGATCCAGGGCCCCAGCATTTT
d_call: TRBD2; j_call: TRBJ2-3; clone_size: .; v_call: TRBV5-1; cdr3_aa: CASNPGTSGITQYF; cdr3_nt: TGCGCCAGCAATCCCGGGACTAGCGGGATTACGCAGTATTTT
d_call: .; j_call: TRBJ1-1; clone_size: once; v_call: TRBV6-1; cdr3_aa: CASSLIQGREAFF; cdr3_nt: TGTGCCAGCAGCCTTATACAGGGCCGCGAAGCTTTCTTT
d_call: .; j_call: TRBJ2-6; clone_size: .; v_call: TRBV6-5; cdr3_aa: CASKGQSGANVLTF; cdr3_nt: TGTGCCAGCAAAGGACAGTCTGGGGCCAACGTCCTGACTTTC
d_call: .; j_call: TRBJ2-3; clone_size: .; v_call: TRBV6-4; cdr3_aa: CASSEGTSTDTQYF; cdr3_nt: TGTGCCAGCAGTGAGGGAACCTCCACAGATACGCAGTATTTT
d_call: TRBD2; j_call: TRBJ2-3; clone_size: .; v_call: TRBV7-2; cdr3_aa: CASSLDPSGYTDTQYF; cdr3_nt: TGTGCCAGCAGCTTAGATCCTAGCGGATACACAGATACGCAGTATTTT
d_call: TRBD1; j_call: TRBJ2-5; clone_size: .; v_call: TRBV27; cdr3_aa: CASGSYGTGGAETQYF; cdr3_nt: TGTGCCAGCGGATCGTACGGGACAGGGGGAGCGGAGACCCAGTACTTC
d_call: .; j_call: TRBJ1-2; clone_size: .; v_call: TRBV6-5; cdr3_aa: CASSQGGGYTF; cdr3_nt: TGTGCCAGCAGCCAGGGAGGGGGCTACACCTTC
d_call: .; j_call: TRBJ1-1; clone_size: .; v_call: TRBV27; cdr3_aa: CASSLSLGGGTEAFF; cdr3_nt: TGTGCCAGCAGTTTATCGCTCGGCGGGGGGACTGAAGCTTTCTTT
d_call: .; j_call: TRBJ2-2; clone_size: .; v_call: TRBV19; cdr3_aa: CASSIEGETGELFF; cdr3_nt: TGTGCCAGTAGTATAGAGGGGGAGACCGGGGAGCTGTTTTTT
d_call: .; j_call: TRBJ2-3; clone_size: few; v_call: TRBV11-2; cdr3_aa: CASRAGTPSTDTQYF; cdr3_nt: TGTGCCAGCAGAGCCGGGACTCCTAGCACAGATACGCAGTATTTT
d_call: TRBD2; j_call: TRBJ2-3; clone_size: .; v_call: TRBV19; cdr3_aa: CASSGRLAGDTDTQYF; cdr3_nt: TGTGCCAGTAGCGGCCGACTAGCGGGGGACACAGATACGCAGTATTTT
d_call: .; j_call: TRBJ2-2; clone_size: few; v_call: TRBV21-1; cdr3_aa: CASSREYRDPGTNTGELFF; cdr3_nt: TGTGCCAGCAGCAGAGAATACCGGGACCCGGGAACGAACACCGGGGAGCTGTTTTTT
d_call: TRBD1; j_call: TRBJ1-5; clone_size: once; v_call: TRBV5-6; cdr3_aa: CASSRTGYSNQPQHF; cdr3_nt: TGTGCCAGCAGCCGGACAGGGTATAGCAATCAGCCCCAGCATTTT
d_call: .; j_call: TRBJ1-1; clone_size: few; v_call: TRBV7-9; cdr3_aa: CASIPQRAMNTEAFF; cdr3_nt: TGTGCCAGCATACCGCAACGGGCGATGAACACTGAAGCTTTCTTT
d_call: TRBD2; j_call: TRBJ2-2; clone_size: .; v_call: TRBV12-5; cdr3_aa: CASGQTSGSDTGELFF; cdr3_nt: TGTGCTAGTGGTCAGACTAGCGGGAGTGACACCGGGGAGCTGTTTTTT